The T cell receptor (beta chain) described here comes from a study of somatic mutations in cytotoxic T cells in rheumatoid arthritis. A word on this clone: The antigen is undetermined.

The data were produced by immunoSEQ multiplex PCR, yet TCRdb's version contains in-frame clones alone and is incomplete. The table shows some 25,000 clones, with roughly 70% occurring only once. The CDR3 extends over 14 amino acids. Unmatched junction bases numbered 8, after V lost 4 bases and J lost 8 bases. Germline assignment: CDR1 MNHNY and CDR2 SVGAGI (reference sequence). Whole-study findings and limits: Patients with rheumatoid arthritis showed a slight underrepresentation of TRBV07, a finding that was never subjected to any adjustment for multiple comparisons. Compared with age-matched healthy controls, rheumatoid arthritis patients did not differ significantly in CD8+ T-cell clonality.

Using positive magnetic bead selection on an AutoMACS, CD4+ and CD8+ cells were isolated, after which their purity was checked by flow cytometry. This sequence originates from a young woman in good health. This sequence joins TRBV6-6 and TRBJ2-1; 7 positions agree with TRBD2. Sequencing used CD8+ T cells sorted from blood. In DNA, the CDR3 is TGTGCCAGCAGTTCGGGGGGTAGCCCCCATGAGCAGTTCTTC. It specifies CASSSGGSPHEQFF.